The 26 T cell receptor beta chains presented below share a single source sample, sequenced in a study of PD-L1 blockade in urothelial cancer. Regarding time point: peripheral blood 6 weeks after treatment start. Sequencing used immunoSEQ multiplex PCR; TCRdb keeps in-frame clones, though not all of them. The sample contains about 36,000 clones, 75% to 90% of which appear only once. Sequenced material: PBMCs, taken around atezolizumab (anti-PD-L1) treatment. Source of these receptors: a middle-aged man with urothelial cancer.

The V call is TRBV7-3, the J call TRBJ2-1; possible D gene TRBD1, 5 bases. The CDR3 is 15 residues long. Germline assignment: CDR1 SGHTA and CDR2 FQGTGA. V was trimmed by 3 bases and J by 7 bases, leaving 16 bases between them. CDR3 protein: CASSLVGARANEQFF. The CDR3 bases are TGTGCCAGCAGCTTGGTTGGGGCCAGGGCGAATGAGCAGTTCTTC.

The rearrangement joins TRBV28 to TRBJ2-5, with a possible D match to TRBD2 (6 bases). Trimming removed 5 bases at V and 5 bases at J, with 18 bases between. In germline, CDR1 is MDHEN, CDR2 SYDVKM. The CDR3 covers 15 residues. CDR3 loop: CASSAPGLSGETQYF. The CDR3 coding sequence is TGTGCCAGCAGTGCGCCGGGACTCTCGGGGGAGACCCAGTACTTC.

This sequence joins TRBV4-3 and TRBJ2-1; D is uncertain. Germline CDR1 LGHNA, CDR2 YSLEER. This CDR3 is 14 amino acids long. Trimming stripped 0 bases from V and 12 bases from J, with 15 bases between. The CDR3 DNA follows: TGCGCCAGCAGCCAAGATTGGAATGCGGCGGTGCAGTTCTTC. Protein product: CASSQDWNAAVQFF.

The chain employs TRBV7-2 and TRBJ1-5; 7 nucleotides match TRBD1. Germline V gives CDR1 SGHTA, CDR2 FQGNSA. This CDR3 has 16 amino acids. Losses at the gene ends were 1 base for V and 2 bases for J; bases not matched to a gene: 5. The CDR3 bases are TGTGCCAGCAGCTTAGGACAGGGACAAGGCAATCAGCCCCAGCATTTT. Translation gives CASSLGQGQGNQPQHF. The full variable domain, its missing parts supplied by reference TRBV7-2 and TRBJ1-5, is GAGVSQSPSNKVTEKGKDVELRCDPISGHTALYWYRQSLGQGLEFLIYFQGNSAPDKSGLPSDRFSAERTGGSVSTLTIQRTQQEDSAVYLCASSLGQGQGNQPQHFGDGTRLSIL.

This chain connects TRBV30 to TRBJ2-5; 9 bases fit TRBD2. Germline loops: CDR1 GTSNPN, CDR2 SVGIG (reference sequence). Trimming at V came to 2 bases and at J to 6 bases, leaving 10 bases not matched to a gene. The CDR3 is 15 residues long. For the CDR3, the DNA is TGTGCCTGGAGTAGGGAGAATAGCGGGAGACAGACCCAGTACTTC. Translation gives CAWSRENSGRQTQYF.

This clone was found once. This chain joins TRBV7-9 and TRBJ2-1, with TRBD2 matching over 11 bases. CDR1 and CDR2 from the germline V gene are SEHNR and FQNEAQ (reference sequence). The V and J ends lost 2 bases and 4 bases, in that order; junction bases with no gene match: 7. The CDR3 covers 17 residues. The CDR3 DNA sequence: TGTGCCAGCAGCTTAACGAAGGGACTAGCGGAGTACAATGAGCAGTTCTTC. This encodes CASSLTKGLAEYNEQFF.

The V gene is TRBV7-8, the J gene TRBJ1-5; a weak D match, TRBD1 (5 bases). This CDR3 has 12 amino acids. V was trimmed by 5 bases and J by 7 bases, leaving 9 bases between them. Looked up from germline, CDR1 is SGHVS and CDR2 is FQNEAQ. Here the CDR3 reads CASSPGGQPQHF. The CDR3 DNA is TGTGCCAGCAGCCCCGGGGGGCAGCCCCAGCATTTT. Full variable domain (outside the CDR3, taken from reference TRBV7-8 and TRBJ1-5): GAGVSQSPRYKVAKRGQDVALRCDPISGHVSLFWYQQALGQGPEFLTYFQNEAQLDKSGLPSDRFFAERPEGSVSTLKIQRTQQEDSAVYLCASSPGGQPQHFGDGTRLSIL.

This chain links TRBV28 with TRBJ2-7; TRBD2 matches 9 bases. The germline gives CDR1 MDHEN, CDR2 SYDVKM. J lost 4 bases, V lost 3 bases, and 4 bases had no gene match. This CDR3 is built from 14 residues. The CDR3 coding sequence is TGTGCCAGCAGTTTGATAGCGGGAGATTACGAGCAGTACTTC. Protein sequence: CASSLIAGDYEQYF. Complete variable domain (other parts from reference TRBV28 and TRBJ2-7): DVKVTQSSRYLVKRTGEKVFLECVQDMDHENMFWYRQDPGLGLRLIYFSYDVKMKEKGDIPEGYSVSREKKERFSLILESASTNQTSMYLCASSLIAGDYEQYFGPGTRLTVT.

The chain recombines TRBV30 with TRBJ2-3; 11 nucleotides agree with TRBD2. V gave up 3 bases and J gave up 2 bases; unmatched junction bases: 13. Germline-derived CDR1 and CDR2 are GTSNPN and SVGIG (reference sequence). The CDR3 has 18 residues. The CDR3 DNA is TGTGCCTGGAGCCTCCCTCCTAGCGGGAGGACCTTCACAGATACGCAGTATTTT. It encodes CAWSLPPSGRTFTDTQYF.

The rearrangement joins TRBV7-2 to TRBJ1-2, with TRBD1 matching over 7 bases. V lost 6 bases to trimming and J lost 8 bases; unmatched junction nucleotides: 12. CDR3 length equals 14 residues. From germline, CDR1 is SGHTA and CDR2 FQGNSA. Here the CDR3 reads CASSPTGSRAGYTF. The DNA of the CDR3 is TGTGCCAGCAGTCCGACAGGGAGTAGGGCCGGCTACACCTTC.

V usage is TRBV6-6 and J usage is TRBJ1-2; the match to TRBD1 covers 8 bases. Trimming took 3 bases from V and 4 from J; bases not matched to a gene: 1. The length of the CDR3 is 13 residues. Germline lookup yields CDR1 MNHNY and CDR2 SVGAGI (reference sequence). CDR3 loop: CASSYTGGYGYTF. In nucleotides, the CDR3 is TGTGCCAGCAGTTATACAGGGGGCTATGGCTACACCTTC.

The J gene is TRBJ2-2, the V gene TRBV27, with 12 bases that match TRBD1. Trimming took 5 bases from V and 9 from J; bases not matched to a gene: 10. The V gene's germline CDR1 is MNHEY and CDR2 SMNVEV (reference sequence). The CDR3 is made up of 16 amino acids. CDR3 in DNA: TGTGCCAGCAGTCTGACTCCGGGACAGGGGGCCTGGGAGCTGTTTTTT. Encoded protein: CASSLTPGQGAWELFF.

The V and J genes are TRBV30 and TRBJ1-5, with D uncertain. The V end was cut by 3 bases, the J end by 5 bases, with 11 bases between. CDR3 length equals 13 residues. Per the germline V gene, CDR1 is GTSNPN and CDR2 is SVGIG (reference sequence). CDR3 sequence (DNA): TGTGCCTGGAGCGAAGGGAGGGATCAGCCCCAGCATTTT. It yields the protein CAWSEGRDQPQHF.

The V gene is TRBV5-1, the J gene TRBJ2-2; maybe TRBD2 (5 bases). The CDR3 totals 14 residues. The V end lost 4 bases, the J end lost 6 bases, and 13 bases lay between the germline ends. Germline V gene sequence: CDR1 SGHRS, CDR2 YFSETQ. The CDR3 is CASSPKAGAGELFF. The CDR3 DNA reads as TGCGCCAGCAGCCCGAAGGCGGGCGCCGGGGAGCTGTTTTTT.

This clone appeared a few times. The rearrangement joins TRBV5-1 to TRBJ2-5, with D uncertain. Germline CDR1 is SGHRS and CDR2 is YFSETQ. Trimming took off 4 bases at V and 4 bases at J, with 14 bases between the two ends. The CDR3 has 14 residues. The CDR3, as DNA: TGCGCCAGCAGCCCTTCTGGCGGTTTAGAGACCCAGTACTTC. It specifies CASSPSGGLETQYF.

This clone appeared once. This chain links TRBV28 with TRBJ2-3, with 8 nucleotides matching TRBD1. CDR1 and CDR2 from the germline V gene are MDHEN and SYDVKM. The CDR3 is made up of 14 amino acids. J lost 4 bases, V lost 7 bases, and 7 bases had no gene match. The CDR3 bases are TGTGCCAGCACTAGGACAGGGAGGTCAGATACGCAGTATTTT. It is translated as CASTRTGRSDTQYF.

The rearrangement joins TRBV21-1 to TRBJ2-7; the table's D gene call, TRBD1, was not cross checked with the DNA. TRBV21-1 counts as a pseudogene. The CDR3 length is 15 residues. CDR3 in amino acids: CASSKGGDRPYEQYF. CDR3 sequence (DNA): TGTGCCAGCAGCAAAGGGGGGGACAGGCCGTACGAGCAGTACTTC.

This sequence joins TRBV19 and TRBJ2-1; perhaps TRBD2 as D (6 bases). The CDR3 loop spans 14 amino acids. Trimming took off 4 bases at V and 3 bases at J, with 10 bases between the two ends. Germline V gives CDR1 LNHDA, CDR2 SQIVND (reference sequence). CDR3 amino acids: CASSRGRNYNEQFF. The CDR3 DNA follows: TGTGCCAGTAGTAGGGGGAGGAACTACAATGAGCAGTTCTTC.

CDR3 sequence reads: CASRARGYNEQFF. CDR3 DNA sequence: TGTGCCAGCAGGGCCAGGGGGTACAATGAGCAGTTCTTC. The rearrangement uses TRBV6-1 and TRBJ2-1, with 7 bases lining up with TRBD1. CDR3 length: 13 residues. Germline CDR1 is MNHNS and CDR2 is SASEGT. Losses at the gene ends were 6 bases for V and 4 bases for J; bases not matched to a gene: 3.

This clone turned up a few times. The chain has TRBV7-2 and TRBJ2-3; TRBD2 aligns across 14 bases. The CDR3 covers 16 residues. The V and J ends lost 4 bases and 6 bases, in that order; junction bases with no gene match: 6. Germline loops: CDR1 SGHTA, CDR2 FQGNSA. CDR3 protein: CASSSGLAGVLDTQYF. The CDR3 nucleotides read TGTGCCAGCAGCTCGGGACTAGCGGGGGTTCTTGATACGCAGTATTTT.

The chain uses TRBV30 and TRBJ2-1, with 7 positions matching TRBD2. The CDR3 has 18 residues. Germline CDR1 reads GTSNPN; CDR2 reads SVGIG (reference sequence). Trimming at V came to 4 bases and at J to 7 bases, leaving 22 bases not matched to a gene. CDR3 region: CAWMHRGVRAGVYNEQFF. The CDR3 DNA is TGTGCCTGGATGCACCGAGGGGTCCGGGCGGGAGTGTATAATGAGCAGTTCTTC.

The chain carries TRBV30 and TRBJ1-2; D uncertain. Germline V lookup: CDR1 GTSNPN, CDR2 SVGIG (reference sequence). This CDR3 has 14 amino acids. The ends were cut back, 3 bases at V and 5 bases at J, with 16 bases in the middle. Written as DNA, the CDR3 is TGTGCCTGGAGCGTGGAATCGGGGTATTATGGCTACACCTTC. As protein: CAWSVESGYYGYTF. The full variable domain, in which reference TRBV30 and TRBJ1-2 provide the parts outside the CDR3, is SQTIHQWPATLVQPVGSPLSLECTVEGTSNPNLYWYRQAAGRGLQLLFYSVGIGQISSEVPQNLSASRPQDRQFILSSKKLLLSDSGFYLCAWSVESGYYGYTFGSGTRLTVV.

The CDR3 reads CASSFEGLAANEQFF. In DNA form, the CDR3 reads TGTGCCAGCAGCTTCGAGGGACTAGCGGCAAATGAGCAGTTCTTC. The genes are TRBV7-3 and TRBJ2-1; 11 nucleotides line up with TRBD2. The CDR3 has 15 residues. Germline V CDR1 and CDR2: SGHTA, FQGTGA. V was clipped by 3 bases and J by 7 bases; unmatched bases: 5.

For the CDR3, the DNA is TGTGCATGGGGACAGTCGTACTTC. Translation: CAWGQSYF. The chain recombines TRBV9 with TRBJ2-7; 7 nucleotides agree with TRBD1. The CDR3 has 8 amino acids. Per the germline V gene, CDR1 is SGDLS and CDR2 is YYNGEE.

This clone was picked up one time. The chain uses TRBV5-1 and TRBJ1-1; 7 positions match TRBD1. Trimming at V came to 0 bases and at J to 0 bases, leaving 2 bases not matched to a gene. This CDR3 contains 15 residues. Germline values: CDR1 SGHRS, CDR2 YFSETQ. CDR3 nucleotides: TGCGCCAGCAGCTTGGGAGGGACAGTGAACACTGAAGCTTTCTTT. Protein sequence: CASSLGGTVNTEAFF.

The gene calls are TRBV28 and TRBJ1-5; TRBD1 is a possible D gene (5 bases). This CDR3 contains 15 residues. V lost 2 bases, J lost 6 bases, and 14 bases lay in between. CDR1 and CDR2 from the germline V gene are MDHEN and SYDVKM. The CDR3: CASSLQGGVSQPQHF. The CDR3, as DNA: TGTGCCAGCAGTTTACAGGGTGGGGTGAGTCAGCCCCAGCATTTT.